The table lists the clone carrying this TCR beta chain with a few counts. The antigen is not known. V was clipped by 2 bases and J by 7 bases, with 11 bases between them. Looked up from germline, CDR1 is MNHEY and CDR2 is SVGAGI. The CDR3 loop spans 14 amino acids. The record originates from a study of T-cell memory formation after mild COVID-19. Sample barcodes and UMIs were carried by the TCR alpha and TCR beta cDNA libraries that 5'RACE generated with constant-segment primers. TCRdb itself ran the 5' RACE reads through MiXCR, one entry per CDR3 protein. The table includes around 250,000 distinct CDR3 sequences, about 17% detected once. Study-level results: Shrinking CD4+ clones resided mostly in CM and EM, and CD8+ ones in EMRA. Clones that contracted from day 15 to 85 were balanced CD4/CD8, while later expanders leaned CD4+.

This sequence originates from a young man who had mild COVID-19 (a few samples of this study predate the infection). Cell type and time point are not known. The chain carries TRBV6-5 and TRBJ1-4; a weak D match, TRBD1 (6 bases). Material: PBMCs or a T cell subset sorted from them (not recorded which). This chain's CDR3 is CASSYNGGGEKLFF. The CDR3 DNA sequence: TGTGCCAGCAGTTACAATGGAGGGGGTGAAAAACTGTTTTTT.